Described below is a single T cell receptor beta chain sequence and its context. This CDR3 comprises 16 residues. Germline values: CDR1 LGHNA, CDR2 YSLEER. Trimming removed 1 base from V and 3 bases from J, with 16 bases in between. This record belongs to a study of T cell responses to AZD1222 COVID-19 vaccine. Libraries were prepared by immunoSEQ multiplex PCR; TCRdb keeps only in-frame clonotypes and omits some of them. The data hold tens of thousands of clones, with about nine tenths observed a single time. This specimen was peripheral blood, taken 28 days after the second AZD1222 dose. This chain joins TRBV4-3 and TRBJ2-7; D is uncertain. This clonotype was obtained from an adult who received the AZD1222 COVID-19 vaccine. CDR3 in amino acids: CASSQVPRASGYEQYF. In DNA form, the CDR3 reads TGCGCCAGCAGCCAAGTTCCCCGGGCCTCGGGCTACGAGCAGTACTTC.